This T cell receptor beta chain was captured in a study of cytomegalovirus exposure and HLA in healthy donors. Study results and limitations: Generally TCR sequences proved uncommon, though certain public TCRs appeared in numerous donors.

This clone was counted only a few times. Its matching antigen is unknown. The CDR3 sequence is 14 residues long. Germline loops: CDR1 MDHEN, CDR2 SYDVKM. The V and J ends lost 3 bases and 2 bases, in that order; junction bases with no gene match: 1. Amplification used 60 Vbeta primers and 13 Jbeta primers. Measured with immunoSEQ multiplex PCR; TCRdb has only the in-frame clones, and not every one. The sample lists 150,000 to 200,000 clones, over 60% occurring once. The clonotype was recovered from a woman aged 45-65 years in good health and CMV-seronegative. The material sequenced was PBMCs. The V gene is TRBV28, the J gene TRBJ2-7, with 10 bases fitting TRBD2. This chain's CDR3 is CASSLSGRAYEQYF. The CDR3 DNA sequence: TGTGCCAGCAGTTTGAGCGGGAGGGCCTACGAGCAGTACTTC.